This T cell receptor (beta chain) comes out of a study of post-analysis software for immune sequencing data. For the study at large: In terms of disease course, relapsing-remitting, secondary progressive and progressive-relapsing multiple sclerosis were included.

This clonotype was seen only a few times. Its antigen remains unknown. Built from TCR beta cDNA, the libraries had unique molecular identifiers in them. Each CDR3 protein is one row after TCRdb ran MiXCR on the PCR reads. The table lists about 540,000 distinct CDR3 sequences, around 36% of them singletons. Findings and limits, study-wide: Samples from one preparation batch, clustered by F measure, grouped strongly together. Compared against controls, patients with multiple sclerosis displayed significantly lower normalized Chao1 diversity.

Sequenced material: blood. The origin of this receptor is a girl younger than 18 with multiple sclerosis.

Written as DNA, the CDR3 is TGTGCCAGCAACCCTCAGGGACTAGTAAGCAATGAGCAGTTCTTC. It is translated as CASNPQGLVSNEQFF. The chain uses TRBV12-3 or TRBV12-4 and TRBJ2-1; 8 bases are shared with TRBD2. The junction had 11 bases not matched to a gene; V was cut back by 7 bases and J by 6 bases. CDR3 length: 15 residues.